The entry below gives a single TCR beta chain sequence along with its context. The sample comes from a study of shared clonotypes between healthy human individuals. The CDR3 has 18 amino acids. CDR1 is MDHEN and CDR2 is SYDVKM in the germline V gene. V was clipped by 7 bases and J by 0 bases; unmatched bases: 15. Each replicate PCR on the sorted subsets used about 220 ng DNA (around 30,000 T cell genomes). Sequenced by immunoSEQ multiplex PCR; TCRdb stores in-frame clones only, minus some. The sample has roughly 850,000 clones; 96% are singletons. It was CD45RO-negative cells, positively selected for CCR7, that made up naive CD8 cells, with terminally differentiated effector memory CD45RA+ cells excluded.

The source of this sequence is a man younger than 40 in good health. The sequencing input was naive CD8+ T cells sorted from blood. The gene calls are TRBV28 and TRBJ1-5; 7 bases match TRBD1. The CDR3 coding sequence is TGTGCCAGCACTGCCCTAGGGGGCGTCGAGGGTAGCAATCAGCCCCAGCATTTT. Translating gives CASTALGGVEGSNQPQHF.